The 26 T cell receptor beta chains below come from one sample, sequenced in a study of blood T cells in healthy people across ages. The second PCR ran about 6 to 11 cycles with a sample-barcoded 5' primer and J-beta primers. TCRdb independently ran MiXCR on the 5' RACE reads; one entry per CDR3 protein. The sample records approximately 780,000 distinct CDR3 sequences, about 26% being singletons. This same sample was also part of a study on T cells of mothers and their children.

The sequenced material came from blood. The receptors were sampled from a boy under 18 in good health.

V and J are TRBV12-3 or TRBV12-4 and TRBJ1-1, with TRBD1 as a possible D gene (6 bases). Trimming shortened V by 3 bases and J by 4 bases, and 18 bases separated the two germline ends. This CDR3 has 16 amino acids. CDR3 DNA sequence: TGTGCCAGCAGTTTGGGTGGGGGCAGGGGATCCACTGAAGCTTTCTTT. Translated: CASSLGGGRGSTEAFF.

This clonotype turned up a few times. The chain couples TRBV6-5 to TRBJ2-2; no firm D call. CDR3 length equals 14 residues. The germline V gene encodes CDR1 MNHEY and CDR2 SVGAGI. The V gene lost 5 bases and the J gene lost 4 bases, with 11 bases spanning the gap. This CDR3 is CASSIRPPTGELFF. The CDR3 bases are TGTGCCAGCAGTATCCGACCCCCCACCGGGGAGCTGTTTTTT.

The table lists this clonotype with a few counts. The J gene is TRBJ1-1, the V gene TRBV20-1; D not certain. Trimming removed 6 bases at V and 1 base at J, with 21 bases between. Per germline, CDR1 DFQATT and CDR2 SNEGSKA (reference sequence). The CDR3 spans 16 residues. CDR3 DNA sequence: TGCAGTGCCGGTAATGCGCGGGCCAGCGGGAACACTGAAGCTTTCTTT. This encodes CSAGNARASGNTEAFF.

This clonotype occurred many times. This sequence joins TRBV28 and TRBJ2-7; D is unresolved. The germline CDR1 and CDR2 sequences are MDHEN and SYDVKM. The V gene lost 5 bases and the J gene lost 2 bases, with 10 bases spanning the gap. This CDR3 has 13 amino acids. The CDR3, as DNA: TGTGCCAGCAGTCTACCGACCACCTACGAGCAGTACTTC. It encodes CASSLPTTYEQYF.

This sequence joins TRBV12-3 or TRBV12-4 and TRBJ2-5; the D is unclear. The DNA end lines up better with TRBJ2-7; the J call may be wrong. The CDR3 is 14 amino acids. The DNA for the CDR3 is TGTGCCAGCAGCCCCAGAGGCTATATCCACGAGCAGTACTTC. This translates into CASSPRGYIHEQYF.

The genes are TRBV5-1 and TRBJ2-6; unclear D gene. Per the germline V gene, CDR1 is SGHRS and CDR2 is YFSETQ. Deletions cut 8 bases from V and 2 bases from J, with 11 bases between. The CDR3 loop spans 14 amino acids. This CDR3 reads CASLGDTGANVLTF. In DNA form, the CDR3 reads TGCGCCAGTCTTGGGGATACTGGGGCCAACGTCCTGACTTTC.

This clonotype was seen at least ten times. The chain joins TRBV3-1 to TRBJ2-5, with 7 bases identical to TRBD2. This CDR3 spans 12 amino acids. Trimming took 4 bases from V and 5 from J; bases not matched to a gene: 1. CDR1 is LGHDT and CDR2 is YNNKEL in the germline V gene (reference sequence). The CDR3 reads CASSPTSETQYF. The DNA of the CDR3 is TGTGCCAGCAGCCCGACTAGCGAGACCCAGTACTTC.

V gene TRBV19 combines with J gene TRBJ2-5; no clear D gene. Trimming stripped 3 bases from V and 5 bases from J, with 13 bases between. Germline V gene sequence: CDR1 LNHDA, CDR2 SQIVND (reference sequence). The CDR3 totals 14 residues. The CDR3 DNA reads as TGTGCCAGTAGTATTCCTGCAAAGGCCGAGACCCAGTACTTC. Translated, it gives CASSIPAKAETQYF.

This clonotype was found a few times. The chain joins TRBV5-1 to TRBJ2-5; the D gene is possibly TRBD2 (6 bases). The V gene's germline CDR1 is SGHRS and CDR2 YFSETQ. The CDR3 spans 15 residues. With 6 bases removed from V and 1 base from J, the gap between germline ends came to 16 bases. CDR3 coding DNA: TGCGCCAGCAACTCGTGGGTAGCGGCCCAAGAGACCCAGTACTTC. Protein sequence: CASNSWVAAQETQYF.

This chain links TRBV28 with TRBJ2-5; tentative D call: TRBD1 (5 bases). Deletions cut 5 bases from V and 9 bases from J, with 22 bases between. The CDR3 loop spans 15 amino acids. Germline values: CDR1 MDHEN, CDR2 SYDVKM. The CDR3 DNA reads as TGTGCCAGCAGTGGAGCAGGGTCCCAATTTTTGGCCCAGTACTTC. Translating gives CASSGAGSQFLAQYF.

This chain connects TRBV6-4 to TRBJ2-1, with 11 bases that match TRBD2. CDR3 length: 14 residues. V shed 10 bases, J shed 7 bases, and the junction held 9 bases outside the gene matches. Germline V gives CDR1 MRHNA, CDR2 SNTAGT. The chain's CDR3 is CATATSGEVNEQFF. As DNA, the CDR3 is TGTGCCACCGCGACTAGCGGGGAGGTAAATGAGCAGTTCTTC.

The chain has TRBV20-1 and TRBJ2-1, with D maybe TRBD2 (6 bases). TRBJ2-5 matches the DNA end more closely, so the J call is doubtful. Germline CDR1 is DFQATT and CDR2 is SNEGSKA (reference sequence). CDR3 length equals 14 residues. The CDR3 here is CSARDWRGGETQYF. CDR3 DNA sequence: TGCAGTGCTAGAGATTGGAGAGGAGGGGAGACCCAGTACTTC.

The rearrangement links TRBV11-2 to TRBJ2-3; 7 nucleotides match TRBD2. After removal of 2 bases from V and 6 bases from J, the junction contained 14 bases not matched to a gene. This CDR3 is 17 amino acids long. The germline V gene has CDR1 SGHAT and CDR2 FQNNGV. This chain's CDR3 is CASSLLVAGDHADTQYF. CDR3 sequence (DNA): TGTGCCAGCAGCTTATTGGTGGCGGGGGACCACGCGGATACGCAGTATTTT.

This clonotype has only a few counts. The chain combines TRBV6-6 with TRBJ2-5, with 9 positions matching TRBD1. The CDR3 contains 12 residues. CDR1 MNHNY and CDR2 SVGAGI come from the germline V gene (reference sequence). Germline trimming cut 4 bases from V and 13 bases from J; bases unmatched to any gene: 7. CDR3 in amino acids: CASSSDRGPRYF. The CDR3 DNA sequence: TGTGCCAGCAGTTCGGACAGGGGCCCCCGGTACTTC.

This clonotype was detected only a few times. The rearrangement uses TRBV28 and TRBJ1-1, with D uncertain. Trimming took off 8 bases at V and 0 bases at J, with 19 bases between the two ends. CDR3 length: 16 residues. Germline CDR1 and CDR2: MDHEN and SYDVKM. CDR3 sequence: CASSNPARRMNTEAFF. The CDR3 DNA reads as TGTGCCAGCTCGAACCCGGCGAGAAGGATGAACACTGAAGCTTTCTTT.

This clonotype was found a few times. The chain combines TRBV11-2 with TRBJ2-3, with 9 bases that match TRBD2. This CDR3 is built from 18 residues. Germline assignment: CDR1 SGHAT and CDR2 FQNNGV. The ends lost 1 base at V and 0 bases at J; junction bases unmatched: 8. CDR3 coding DNA: TGTGCCAGCAGCTTAGGGCGGGGGGGCCTTGGTAGCACAGATACGCAGTATTTT. This sequence encodes CASSLGRGGLGSTDTQYF.

This clonotype was counted a few times. The V call is TRBV7-8, the J call TRBJ2-5, with a possible D match to TRBD1 (6 bases). There are 14 residues in the CDR3. Germline CDR1 SGHVS, CDR2 FQNEAQ. The V end lost 1 base, the J end lost 4 bases, and 10 bases lay between the germline ends. CDR3 amino acids: CASSLETGRETQYF. The CDR3 DNA sequence: TGTGCCAGCAGCTTAGAAACAGGGCGAGAGACCCAGTACTTC.

A few counts support this clonotype. The V and J genes are TRBV5-4 and TRBJ2-1; D is ambiguous. The CDR3 consists of 14 residues. Trimming shortened V by 0 bases and J by 5 bases, and 9 bases separated the two germline ends. CDR1 is SGHNT, CDR2 YYREEE, per germline (reference sequence). The CDR3 sequence: CASSLANRNNEQFF. Here the CDR3 DNA reads TGTGCCAGCAGCTTGGCCAACCGAAACAATGAGCAGTTCTTC.

The CDR3 is CATNRQGKRDTQYF. CDR3 nucleotide sequence: TGTGCCACCAATCGACAGGGGAAAAGAGATACGCAGTATTTT. The rearrangement uses TRBV13 and TRBJ2-3, with 8 bases identical to TRBD1. The CDR3 spans 14 residues. Germline-derived CDR1 and CDR2 are PRHDT and FYEKMQ (reference sequence). V gave up 10 bases and J gave up 5 bases; unmatched junction bases: 11. The complete variable domain, with remaining parts taken from reference TRBV13 and TRBJ2-3, reads AAGVIQSPRHLIKEKRETATLKCYPIPRHDTVYWYQQGPGQDPQFLISFYEKMQSDKGSIPDRFSAQQFSDYHSELNMSSLELGDSALYFCATNRQGKRDTQYFGPGTRLTVL.

The chain links TRBV28 to TRBJ2-3; 11 bases match TRBD2. Trimming cost V 5 bases and J 7 bases; bases outside gene matches: 11. Germline V gene sequence: CDR1 MDHEN, CDR2 SYDVKM. This CDR3 is built from 16 residues. CDR3 region: CASSNPGTSGEHTQYF. CDR3 in DNA: TGTGCCAGCAGTAACCCCGGGACTAGCGGAGAGCATACGCAGTATTTT.

This clonotype showed up just a few times. The V gene is TRBV13, the J gene TRBJ2-5, with 9 bases that match TRBD2. The J call is uncertain, as TRBJ2-7 better fits the DNA end. Germline CDR1 is PRHDT and CDR2 is FYEKMQ (reference sequence). The CDR3 sequence is 17 residues long. The CDR3 nucleotides are TGTGCCAGCAGCTTAGGCCCGGGGGGACTAGCCCCCCACGAGCAGTACTTC. It codes for CASSLGPGGLAPHEQYF.

Points on this clonotype: The conserved final phenylalanine or tryptophan is absent from the CDR3, which likely points to a read error. This rearrangement joins TRBV6-6 to TRBJ1-4; no reliable D call. This CDR3 is built from 11 residues. Germline V lookup: CDR1 MNHNY, CDR2 SVGAGI (reference sequence). Trimming took off 5 bases at V and 5 bases at J, with 3 bases between the two ends. The DNA of the CDR3 is TGTGCCAGCAGTGAGAATGAAAAACTGTTTCTT. Translating gives CASSENEKLFL.

This clonotype was picked up a small number of times. This likely comes from a read error, as the CDR3 has no conserved phenylalanine or tryptophan at its end. The rearrangement links TRBV11-2 to TRBJ1-4; 9 bases align to TRBD1. Germline values: CDR1 SGHAT, CDR2 FQNNGV. This CDR3 has 14 residues. V shed 3 bases and J 8 bases; nucleotides not matched to a gene: 4. Written as DNA, the CDR3 is TGTGCCAGCAGCTTGGGACAGGGAAGGGAAAAACTGTTTCTT. Residues: CASSLGQGREKLFL.

The chain couples TRBV6-6 to TRBJ2-5; D perhaps matches TRBD2 (5 bases). The J call is in doubt because the DNA end fits TRBJ2-7 better. The germline V gene encodes CDR1 MNHNY and CDR2 SVGAGI (reference sequence). This CDR3 comprises 15 residues. Here the CDR3 DNA reads TGTGCCAGCAGTCTAGGGAGCCTAGATGTCTACGAGCAGTACTTC. The encoded protein is CASSLGSLDVYEQYF.

This clonotype was found a few times. Germline is not matched at one junction end, which may reflect a read error. The chain employs TRBV3-1 and TRBJ2-7; 9 positions agree with TRBD2. The CDR3 loop spans 16 amino acids. Germline CDR1 and CDR2: LGHDT and YNNKEL (reference sequence). The CDR3: CASSQDGAGGPYEQYF. The CDR3, as DNA: TGTGCCAGTAGCCAAGACGGAGCGGGGGGCCCGTACGAGCAGTACTTC.

This clonotype has only a few counts. The gene calls are TRBV12-3 or TRBV12-4 and TRBJ2-5, with D possibly matching TRBD2 (5 bases). Trimming removed 3 bases at V and 3 bases at J, with 11 bases between. The CDR3 extends over 14 amino acids. For the CDR3, the DNA is TGTGCCAGCAGTTTTCCGGGGTCGAAAGAGACCCAGTACTTC. The encoded protein is CASSFPGSKETQYF.